Listed below are T cell receptor beta chains from one sample, sequenced in a study of blood T cell repertoires in COVID-19. Here immunoSEQ multiplex PCR was the method, and the copy in TCRdb shows in-frame clones only, minus some. The sample lists 190,000 or so clones, about 91% occurring once. The sample taken for sequencing was peripheral blood. The source of these receptors is a woman aged 25-40 years with acute or convalescent COVID-19. The CDR3 runs from the conserved cysteine through the conserved F or W. D genes are given only for firm matches. Clone size, where shown, is once, few, many, or a class for clones that have expanded.

V	size	J	D	CDR3	DNA
TRBV18	.	TRBJ1-1	.	CASSRLGSNTEAFF	TGTGCCAGCTCACGCCTAGGTTCGAACACTGAAGCTTTCTTT
TRBV28	.	TRBJ1-2	.	CASSSGSNYGYTF	TGTGCCAGCAGTTCAGGATCTAACTATGGCTACACCTTC
TRBV18	.	TRBJ2-5	TRBD2	CASSRSGMLQETQYF	TGTGCCAGCTCACGTAGCGGGATGCTTCAAGAGACCCAGTACTTC
TRBV24-1	.	TRBJ2-1	.	CATSLSGTYNEQFF	TGTGCCACCAGTCTAAGCGGAACCTACAATGAGCAGTTCTTC
TRBV11-3	.	TRBJ2-1	TRBD2	CASSPGLNEQFF	TGTGCCAGCAGCCCGGGACTAAATGAGCAGTTCTTC
TRBV25-1	.	TRBJ1-6	.	CASSEGRFNSPLHF	TGTGCCAGCAGTGAGGGCAGGTTTAATTCACCCCTCCACTTT
TRBV7-9	.	TRBJ2-1	TRBD2	CASSGGRADNEQFF	TGTGCCAGCAGCGGCGGGAGGGCCGATAATGAGCAGTTCTTC
TRBV18	.	TRBJ2-4	.	CASSAGEAKNIQYF	TGTGCCAGCTCAGCAGGTGAAGCCAAAAACATTCAGTACTTC
TRBV6-6	.	TRBJ2-7	.	CASGRGYEQYF	TGTGCCAGCGGAAGGGGATACGAGCAGTACTTC
TRBV6-4	once	TRBJ2-2	.	CASSAEHSGELFF	TGTGCCAGCAGTGCCGAACATTCGGGGGAGCTGTTTTTT
TRBV20-1	.	TRBJ1-2	.	CSALTDYGYTF	TGCAGTGCTTTGACAGACTATGGCTACACCTTC
TRBV14	.	TRBJ1-6	TRBD1	CASSRGTAGSPLHF	TGTGCCAGCAGTCGAGGGACAGCCGGTTCACCCCTCCACTTT
TRBV28	.	TRBJ2-3	TRBD2	CASSLLTGGDTQYF	TGTGCCAGCAGTCTTCTGACGGGAGGGGATACGCAGTATTTT
TRBV12-3/TRBV12-4	few	TRBJ1-3	.	CAGSSGNTIYF	TGTGCCGGGAGCTCTGGAAACACCATATATTTT
TRBV6-1	.	TRBJ1-2	.	CASSEARRQYGYTF	TGTGCCAGCAGTGAAGCTAGGAGACAGTATGGCTACACCTTC
TRBV3-1/TRBV3-2	.	TRBJ2-1	TRBD2	CASSRPLAGNYNEQFF	TGTGCCAGCAGCCGACCACTAGCGGGAAATTACAATGAGCAGTTCTTC
TRBV24-1	.	TRBJ2-1	.	CATSTRYNEQFF	TGTGCCACCAGTACTCGCTACAATGAGCAGTTCTTC
TRBV3-1/TRBV3-2	once	TRBJ2-6	.	CASSQKAVGANVLTF	TGTGCCAGCAGCCAAAAGGCGGTTGGGGCCAACGTCCTGACTTTC
TRBV2	.	TRBJ2-4	TRBD1	CASTTGTGGYNIQYF	TGTGCCAGCACGACCGGGACAGGGGGCTATAACATTCAGTACTTC
TRBV30	.	TRBJ2-3	.	CAWEIGDTQYF	TGTGCCTGGGAGATCGGGGATACGCAGTATTTT
TRBV27	.	TRBJ1-3	.	CASSSSGDGNTIYF	TGTGCCAGCAGCAGCTCAGGGGACGGAAACACCATATATTTT
TRBV11-2	.	TRBJ2-7	.	CASRRMGAGDEQYF	TGTGCCAGCAGGAGGATGGGGGCGGGAGACGAGCAGTACTTC
TRBV2	.	TRBJ1-6	.	CASTPQGNSPLHF	TGTGCCAGCACCCCCCAGGGCAATTCACCCCTCCACTTT
TRBV28	once	TRBJ1-5	.	CASSFGGSENQPQHF	TGTGCCAGCAGTTTCGGCGGGAGTGAAAATCAGCCCCAGCATTTT
TRBV10-3	.	TRBJ1-1	TRBD1	CAISEAPQGADTEAFF	TGTGCCATCAGTGAGGCCCCACAGGGGGCGGACACTGAAGCTTTCTTT
TRBV3-1/TRBV3-2	.	TRBJ2-3	TRBD2	CASSRWTSGSTDTQYF	TGTGCCAGCAGCCGGTGGACTAGCGGGAGCACAGATACGCAGTATTTT
TRBV6-5	.	TRBJ2-6	.	CASMAAGANVLTF	TGTGCCAGCATGGCCGCTGGGGCCAACGTCCTGACTTTC
TRBV28	once	TRBJ2-4	.	CASSLSGISKNIQYF	TGTGCCAGCAGTTTATCGGGGATCTCCAAAAACATTCAGTACTTC
TRBV11-2	.	TRBJ2-3	TRBD1	CASSFTGGTDTQYF	TGTGCCAGCAGCTTCACAGGGGGTACAGATACGCAGTATTTT
TRBV1	.	TRBJ2-3	.	CTSSQVSLGWFPQYF	TGCACCAGCAGCCAAGTGAGTCTAGGATGGTTTCCGCAGTATTTT
TRBV7-2	.	TRBJ2-6	.	CASSLGRGTGANVLTF	TGTGCCAGCAGCTTAGGGCGCGGGACTGGGGCCAACGTCCTGACTTTC
TRBV5-1	.	TRBJ2-1	.	CASSLSSPTGHQFF	TGCGCCAGCAGCTTGTCGTCCCCTACGGGACACCAGTTCTTC
TRBV19	.	TRBJ1-1	TRBD1	CASSSLPGGVGAFF	TGTGCCAGTAGTAGCCTGCCAGGGGGTGTGGGAGCTTTCTTT
TRBV15	.	TRBJ2-1	TRBD2	CATRATGTSYNEQFF	TGTGCCACCAGGGCAACCGGGACTAGCTACAATGAGCAGTTCTTC
TRBV6-5	.	TRBJ1-4	.	CASSYAVTGAGEKLFF	TGTGCCAGCAGTTACGCCGTTACAGGCGCGGGGGAAAAACTGTTTTTT
TRBV12-3/TRBV12-4	once	TRBJ2-1	.	CASSLGEPVEQFF	TGTGCCAGCAGTTTAGGTGAGCCGGTCGAGCAGTTCTTC
TRBV7-9	.	TRBJ2-1	.	CASTLGTYNEQFF	TGTGCCAGCACCCTGGGGACTTACAATGAGCAGTTCTTC
TRBV28	few	TRBJ1-4	.	CAAGSGGLNEKLFF	TGTGCCGCCGGGTCCGGGGGTCTTAATGAAAAACTGTTTTTT
TRBV2	few	TRBJ1-5	TRBD1	CASSEGLGTGNQPQHF	TGTGCCAGCAGTGAGGGCCTAGGGACAGGCAATCAGCCCCAGCATTTT
TRBV5-4	.	TRBJ1-2	TRBD1	CASSSTGYGYTF	TGTGCCAGCAGCTCGACAGGGTACGGCTACACCTTC
TRBV7-2	.	TRBJ1-2	TRBD1	CASSYLQGVVDGYTF	TGTGCCAGCAGCTACCTACAGGGGGTGGTGGATGGCTACACCTTC
TRBV4-1	.	TRBJ1-1	.	CASSQRRARTVDTEAFF	TGCGCCAGCAGCCAGAGGCGGGCCCGGACCGTCGACACTGAAGCTTTCTTT
TRBV12-2	few	TRBJ1-2	.	CARAENLLPISYTF	TGTGCAAGGGCGGAGAATCTACTGCCTATAAGCTACACCTTC
TRBV30	.	TRBJ1-4	.	CAWSVLSSGAKLFF	TGTGCCTGGAGTGTACTGTCAAGCGGTGCAAAACTGTTTTTT
TRBV5-1	.	TRBJ1-4	.	CASSFRGAGLEKLFF	TGCGCCAGCAGCTTCCGGGGGGCAGGATTGGAAAAACTGTTTTTT
TRBV6-5	.	TRBJ2-1	.	CASSRYNEQFF	TGTGCCAGCAGCCGTTACAATGAGCAGTTCTTC
TRBV30	.	TRBJ1-4	.	CALSAGPATNEKLFF	TGTGCTTTAAGCGCGGGACCCGCAACTAATGAAAAACTGTTTTTT
TRBV2	.	TRBJ2-7	.	CASSDSGFYEQYF	TGTGCCAGCAGTGATAGCGGATTTTACGAGCAGTACTTC
TRBV5-1	.	TRBJ2-7	TRBD2	CASSPTLAGANYEQYF	TGCGCCAGCAGCCCGACACTAGCGGGAGCCAACTACGAGCAGTACTTC
TRBV5-4	.	TRBJ1-5	.	CASSSDSNQPQHF	TGTGCCAGCAGCTCAGATAGCAATCAGCCCCAGCATTTT
TRBV2	.	TRBJ2-5	.	CAVQGGQETQYF	TGTGCCGTCCAGGGTGGCCAAGAGACCCAGTACTTC
TRBV5-5	.	TRBJ2-5	.	CASSFPATGYETQYF	TGTGCCAGCAGCTTTCCGGCTACGGGGTATGAGACCCAGTACTTC
TRBV12-3/TRBV12-4	.	TRBJ2-6	.	CASRVSGANVLTF	TGTGCCAGCCGGGTCTCTGGGGCCAACGTCCTGACTTTC
TRBV7-9	.	TRBJ2-4	.	CASSPHDIDIQYF	TGTGCCAGCAGCCCACACGACATAGACATTCAGTACTTC
TRBV30	.	TRBJ2-2	.	CAWSSLSGELFF	TGTGCCTGGAGTTCACTTTCCGGGGAGCTGTTTTTT
TRBV2	.	TRBJ1-2	.	CASSQREPYGYTF	TGTGCCAGCTCTCAGCGGGAACCCTATGGCTACACCTTC
TRBV6-1	few	TRBJ2-7	.	CASSEWWGVGEQYF	TGTGCCAGCAGTGAATGGTGGGGGGTGGGCGAGCAGTACTTC
TRBV7-2	.	TRBJ2-2	.	CASSPERTGELFF	TGTGCCAGCAGCCCGGAGAGGACCGGGGAGCTGTTTTTT
TRBV18	.	TRBJ2-7	.	CASAVAPRGYEQYF	TGTGCCAGCGCAGTTGCGCCAAGAGGCTACGAGCAGTACTTC